This TCR beta chain was captured by sequencing in a study of CD8 T cells in ankylosing spondylitis. MiXCR, run by TCRdb on the 5' RACE reads, gives a single entry per CDR3 protein. The sample records approximately 130,000 distinct CDR3 sequences, over 10% being singletons. Looked up from germline, CDR1 is LGHDT and CDR2 is YNNKEL (reference sequence). The V end was cut by 4 bases, the J end by 4 bases, with 13 bases between. CDR3 size: 14 residues. Sequencing used blood, either unsorted or a sorted T cell fraction (not recorded which). The V call is TRBV3-1, the J call TRBJ1-2, with unresolved D. The sequence came from a female donor with ankylosing spondylitis or in good health (not recorded which). The CDR3 DNA reads as TGTGCCAGCAGCCTGTCAGCGGGGAGCTATGGCTACACCTTC. It codes for CASSLSAGSYGYTF.